One sample yielded the 24 T cell receptor beta chains listed below, sequenced in a study of cytomegalovirus exposure and HLA in healthy donors. PCR amplification relied on 60 Vbeta primers (plus 13 Jbeta primers). Measured with immunoSEQ multiplex PCR; TCRdb has only the in-frame clones, and not every one. There are under 90,000 clones in the sample, with roughly 15% held by the top ten. The specimen was PBMCs. Receptors originate from a man over 45 in good health and CMV-seropositive.

V usage is TRBV11-2 and J usage is TRBJ2-1; maybe TRBD2 (6 bases). Trimming left V 4 bases short and J 7 bases short, with 29 bases between. The germline gives CDR1 SGHAT, CDR2 FQNNGV. The CDR3 length is 19 residues. DNA of the CDR3: TGTGCCAGCAGCTCGGAGTCCCCTCTACTAGCCGCGAAGGGGAATGAGCAGTTCTTC. Its translation is CASSSESPLLAAKGNEQFF.

The chain couples TRBV30 to TRBJ1-1; 7 bases are a match to TRBD1. Germline V gene data show CDR1 as GTSNPN and CDR2 as SVGIG (reference sequence). Trimming took 4 bases from V and 1 from J; bases not matched to a gene: 9. The CDR3 runs to 15 residues. The CDR3 DNA reads TGTGCCTGGAAAAGGCCCGACAGGGAGAACACTGAAGCTTTCTTT. Amino acids: CAWKRPDRENTEAFF.

The V call is TRBV6-5, the J call TRBJ1-3; no clear D. V gave up 4 bases and J gave up 2 bases, with 3 bases separating them. Germline assignment: CDR1 MNHEY and CDR2 SVGAGI. The CDR3 runs to 12 residues. The CDR3 region is CASSSTGNTIYF. The CDR3 DNA sequence: TGTGCCAGCAGTTCCACTGGAAACACCATATATTTT.

V usage is TRBV10-3 and J usage is TRBJ2-2; TRBD2 aligns across 13 bases. Germline V gene lookup returns CDR1 ENHRY and CDR2 SYGVKD. The CDR3 runs 18 residues. The trim removed 11 bases at V and 5 bases at J, leaving 17 bases unmatched. The CDR3 region is CAVATSGRAVVGTGELFF. DNA for the CDR3: TGTGCCGTCGCAACTAGCGGGAGGGCCGTTGTCGGGACCGGGGAGCTGTTTTTT.

The chain carries TRBV6-6 and TRBJ1-6, with D unresolved. Trimming removed 7 bases at V and 6 bases at J, with 10 bases between. The CDR3 contains 13 residues. CDR1 and CDR2 from the germline V gene are MNHNY and SVGAGI (reference sequence). CDR3 in DNA: TGTGCCAGCAAATCAGGAACTAATTCACCCCTCCACTTT. Its protein product is CASKSGTNSPLHF.

The chain combines TRBV5-1 with TRBJ1-1; the D is unclear. The ends were cut back, 4 bases at V and 1 base at J, with 11 bases in the middle. The CDR3 spans 14 residues. Germline loops: CDR1 SGHRS, CDR2 YFSETQ. The CDR3, as DNA: TGCGCCAGCAGCCAAAATACAGAGAACACTGAAGCTTTCTTT. This sequence encodes CASSQNTENTEAFF.

CDR3 protein: CASSLAWRVNTEAFF. The CDR3 nucleotides are TGTGCCAGCAGCTTGGCCTGGAGGGTGAACACTGAAGCTTTCTTT. The chain couples TRBV5-5 to TRBJ1-1, with no clear D. CDR1 is SGHKS and CDR2 is YYEKEE in the germline V gene (reference sequence). Trimming took off 0 bases at V and 0 bases at J, with 9 bases between the two ends. This CDR3 region has 15 residues. Complete variable domain (other parts from reference TRBV5-5 and TRBJ1-1): DAGVTQSPTHLIKTRGQQVTLRCSPISGHKSVSWYQQVLGQGPQFIFQYYEKEERGRGNFPDRFSARQFPNYSSELNVNALLLGDSALYLCASSLAWRVNTEAFFGQGTRLTVV.

Here the CDR3 reads CASSIRTEGETQYF. The CDR3 DNA reads as TGTGCCAGTAGTATAAGGACAGAGGGAGAGACCCAGTACTTC. The chain employs TRBV19 and TRBJ2-5; tentatively, D is TRBD1 (6 bases). Trimming removed 2 bases from V and 4 bases from J, with 11 bases in between. This CDR3 is 14 amino acids long. Germline CDR1 and CDR2: LNHDA and SQIVND (reference sequence).

This chain uses TRBV27 with TRBJ1-1; D gene uncertain. The CDR3 is 14 amino acids. Germline-derived CDR1 and CDR2 are MNHEY and SMNVEV (reference sequence). The V and J ends lost 6 bases and 7 bases respectively, with 18 bases between them. CDR3 bases: TGTGCCAGCAGCCTAACGGGAGACTCCTTTGAAGCTTTCTTT. Protein sequence: CASSLTGDSFEAFF.

The V call is TRBV6-5, the J call TRBJ1-1; the match to TRBD1 covers 7 bases. With 2 bases clipped from V and 1 base from J, the junction kept 7 bases outside the gene matches. The CDR3 covers 16 residues. Germline loops: CDR1 MNHEY, CDR2 SVGAGI. The CDR3 DNA is TGTGCCAGCAGTTACATCTCGACAGGGAGGAACACTGAAGCTTTCTTT. As protein: CASSYISTGRNTEAFF.

The rearrangement joins TRBV5-1 to TRBJ1-1; D is perhaps TRBD1 (5 bases). V was pared by 0 bases and J by 5 bases, with 11 bases between. The CDR3 contains 14 residues. Per germline, CDR1 SGHRS and CDR2 YFSETQ. CDR3 region: CASSLGTGQTEAFF. The CDR3 DNA reads TGCGCCAGCAGCTTGGGCACAGGTCAAACTGAAGCTTTCTTT.

This sequence joins TRBV9 and TRBJ1-4; the match to TRBD1 covers 11 bases. Germline trimming cut 2 bases from V and 7 bases from J; bases unmatched to any gene: 1. The CDR3 totals 14 residues. Per the germline V gene, CDR1 is SGDLS and CDR2 is YYNGEE. The CDR3 spells CASSVGTGGEKLFF. In nucleotides, the CDR3 is TGTGCCAGCAGCGTTGGGACAGGGGGTGAAAAACTGTTTTTT.

The chain combines TRBV7-9 with TRBJ2-3; the match to TRBD2 covers 11 bases. The germline V gene encodes CDR1 SEHNR and CDR2 FQNEAQ (reference sequence). The CDR3 totals 16 residues. V was pared by 6 bases and J by 4 bases, with 9 bases of the junction left unmatched. CDR3 DNA: TGTGCCAGCAGTGATCTAGCGGGGGGAAACGCAGATACGCAGTATTTT. Amino acid sequence: CASSDLAGGNADTQYF.

V is TRBV19 and J is TRBJ1-5; D remains unclear. This CDR3 comprises 16 residues. Germline loops: CDR1 LNHDA, CDR2 SQIVND (reference sequence). Trimming shortened V by 1 base and J by 0 bases, and 10 bases separated the two germline ends. CDR3: CASSIGSGYSNQPQHF. The DNA for the CDR3 is TGTGCCAGTAGTATAGGGTCGGGGTATAGCAATCAGCCCCAGCATTTT. The whole variable domain, remainder taken from reference TRBV19 and TRBJ1-5, is DGGITQSPKYLFRKEGQNVTLSCEQNLNHDAMYWYRQDPGQGLRLIYYSQIVNDFQKGDIAEGYSVSREKKESFPLTVTSAQKNPTAFYLCASSIGSGYSNQPQHFGDGTRLSIL.

This sequence joins TRBV7-9 and TRBJ1-6; 8 nucleotides line up with TRBD1. Germline trimming cut 6 bases from V and 9 bases from J; bases unmatched to any gene: 7. Germline values: CDR1 SEHNR, CDR2 FQNEAQ (reference sequence). This CDR3 contains 14 residues. CDR3 DNA: TGTGCCAGCAGGAGGACAGGGCGCGGTTCACCCCTCCACTTT. This codes for CASRRTGRGSPLHF.

The chain links TRBV5-4 to TRBJ1-1; TRBD1 aligns across 7 bases. J was trimmed by 1 base and V by 4 bases; bases with no gene match: 1. Germline V gene sequence: CDR1 SGHNT, CDR2 YYREEE (reference sequence). The CDR3 has 13 amino acids. DNA of the CDR3: TGTGCCAGCAGCCGGGACAGGAACACTGAAGCTTTCTTT. Protein product: CASSRDRNTEAFF. Combining the CDR3 with reference TRBV5-4 and TRBJ1-1 gives the whole variable domain ETGVTQSPTHLIKTRGQQVTLRCSSQSGHNTVSWYQQALGQGPQFIFQYYREEENGRGNFPPRFSGLQFPNYSSELNVNALELDDSALYLCASSRDRNTEAFFGQGTRLTVV.

This chain connects TRBV4-1 to TRBJ2-1, with D perhaps TRBD1 (6 bases). This CDR3 is built from 16 residues. V lost 2 bases to trimming and J lost 2 bases, with 13 bases between them. Germline assignment: CDR1 MGHRA and CDR2 YSYEKL. Here the CDR3 reads CASSQPDTGTYNEQFF. CDR3 bases: TGCGCCAGCAGCCAACCTGATACAGGGACCTACAATGAGCAGTTCTTC.

The rearrangement links TRBV19 to TRBJ1-6; 7 nucleotides line up with TRBD1. Trimming removed 9 bases from V and 7 bases from J; junction bases left unmatched: 6. The CDR3 covers 13 residues. Germline assignment: CDR1 LNHDA and CDR2 SQIVND (reference sequence). Here the CDR3 reads CASSGQKNSPLHF. The CDR3 region has the DNA TGTGCCAGCTCGGGACAGAAAAATTCACCCCTCCACTTT. Full variable domain (rest looked up from reference TRBV19 and TRBJ1-6): DGGITQSPKYLFRKEGQNVTLSCEQNLNHDAMYWYRQDPGQGLRLIYYSQIVNDFQKGDIAEGYSVSREKKESFPLTVTSAQKNPTAFYLCASSGQKNSPLHFGNGTRLTVT.

V and J are TRBV5-6 and TRBJ1-2; unclear D gene. V was trimmed by 0 bases and J by 5 bases, leaving 8 bases between them. This CDR3 comprises 13 residues. Per germline, CDR1 SGHDT and CDR2 YYEEEE. CDR3 loop: CASSLVSVYGYTF. The CDR3, as DNA: TGTGCCAGCAGCTTGGTCAGTGTTTATGGCTACACCTTC.

The rearrangement joins TRBV5-6 to TRBJ2-7; TRBD2 matches 8 bases. Per the germline V gene, CDR1 is SGHDT and CDR2 is YYEEEE. This CDR3 region has 13 residues. J lost 0 bases, V lost 7 bases, and 3 bases had no gene match. The CDR3, as DNA: TGTGCCAGCTCCCTAGCGGGCTCCTACGAGCAGTACTTC. It encodes CASSLAGSYEQYF.

This chain links TRBV27 with TRBJ1-1; TRBD1 is a possible D gene (5 bases). Germline loops: CDR1 MNHEY, CDR2 SMNVEV (reference sequence). The CDR3 has 14 amino acids. V was shortened by 3 bases and J by 2 bases, with 10 bases between the two germline ends. This CDR3 is CASSLWGLNTEAFF. In DNA, the CDR3 is TGTGCCAGCAGTTTGTGGGGCCTTAACACTGAAGCTTTCTTT.

The chain uses TRBV18 and TRBJ1-6; 7 bases match TRBD1. Germline trimming cut 3 bases from V and 4 bases from J; bases unmatched to any gene: 9. Per germline, CDR1 KGHSH and CDR2 LQKENI. The CDR3 spans 17 residues. CDR3 in amino acids: CASSPLSGTAYNSPLHF. The CDR3 nucleotides are TGTGCCAGCTCACCCCTCTCCGGGACAGCATATAATTCACCCCTCCACTTT.

The chain links TRBV19 to TRBJ1-3; TRBD1 aligns across 8 bases. The CDR3 has 15 amino acids. The germline gives CDR1 LNHDA, CDR2 SQIVND (reference sequence). After removal of 5 bases from V and 9 bases from J, the junction contained 12 bases not matched to a gene. CDR3 bases: TGTGCCAGTAGTGCCGCCGGGACAGGCCCCTTCACCATATATTTT. Its protein is CASSAAGTGPFTIYF.

This chain links TRBV14 with TRBJ2-2; D is undetermined. The CDR3 has 15 residues. The ends were cut back, 1 base at V and 0 bases at J, with 6 bases in the middle. Germline V gene lookup returns CDR1 SGHDN and CDR2 FVKESK. CDR3 coding DNA: TGTGCCAGCAGCCAAGCAGTCGCGAACACCGGGGAGCTGTTTTTT. Protein: CASSQAVANTGELFF. The complete variable domain, with remaining parts taken from reference TRBV14 and TRBJ2-2, reads EAGVTQFPSHSVIEKGQTVTLRCDPISGHDNLYWYRRVMGKEIKFLLHFVKESKQDESGMPNNRFLAERTGGTYSTLKVQPAELEDSGVYFCASSQAVANTGELFFGEGSRLTVL.